This T cell receptor beta chain was identified during a study of cytomegalovirus exposure and HLA in healthy donors (dated by TCRdb to 2016 to 2017). A note on the overall study: An earlier analysis of roughly 570 of the donors reported about 280 Gb of sequence data and 100 million to 120 million unique TCR beta sequences obtained from 180 million or so T cells. An early release covering roughly 600 HLA-typed donors comprised about 310 gigabases of sequencing data and around 80 million unique TCR sequences. Of the roughly 400 genotyped donors, 65% to 90% fell in the genetic ancestry cluster associated with self-reported Caucasian donors. The study was designed to test whether signatures of past pathogen exposure could be identified by cataloging public T cell receptors. Using immunosequencing, the study profiled T cell repertoires from about 650 subjects and related those repertoires to cytomegalovirus serostatus. Along with the roughly 700-subject first cohort, a separate validation cohort of over a hundred different subjects was used. High-throughput TCR immunosequencing, statistical association of individual TCRs with disease status, and machine learning were combined to predict cytomegalovirus infection status. To study patterns of TCR occurrence, a later analysis re-analyzed previously published TCR beta repertoires from around 700 donors and added high-resolution HLA genotyping. Rather than using new phenotypic data, the later analysis identified candidate immune exposures from TCR beta sequences and from how often those sequences occurred across donors. To decide whether each TCR beta V gene segment behaved as functional or pseudogenic, an earlier analysis of fewer than 750 of the donors relied on high-throughput TCR beta sequencing. Donor age, sex, ethnicity and CMV serostatus were collected together with the repertoire data. A later genetic analysis used genome-wide SNP genotypes for about 60% of the 666 donors, treating that subset as a discovery cohort. Every discovery cohort repertoire had been produced on one sequencing platform. Both class I and class II loci were covered by HLA typing, at four-digit resolution. Typing coverage differed by locus: A, B, C, DRB1 and DQB1 were typed in roughly 620-630 donors, DQA1 in roughly 500, DPA1 in around 610, and DPB1 in approximately 450. Roughly 5 DR-DQ haplotypes were handled as single units for association and clustering, since linkage in the cohort was strong. Among 350 to 400 genotyped donors of the cohort, an average of around 240,000 unique TCR beta nucleotide sequences were sequenced per donor, roughly 18% of them non-productive.

The library relied on the immunoSEQ multiplex PCR assay. For the multiplex PCR, a mixture combining 60 forward primers for TCR Vbeta segments and 13 reverse primers for TCR Jbeta segments was used. The CDR3 region of rearranged TCR beta genes was amplified from genomic DNA with a multiplex PCR assay. On the Illumina HiSeq System, the amplified TCR beta libraries were sequenced as 87-base-pair reads. The paper's data handling went like this. In a later analysis, 77 million or so unique TCR beta chains were counted across the roughly 610 repertoires, and roughly 10 million of these chains were shared by at least two donors. Raw reads were error-corrected and collapsed into unique sequences with a nearest-neighbor algorithm that merged closely related sequences to remove PCR and sequencing errors. V, D and J gene segments were assigned by aligning CDR3 sequences to IMGT reference sequences. Each retained sequence needed at least a six-nucleotide match to both a V gene segment and a J gene segment. Rearrangements were classified as productive when the CDR3 lacked stop codons and remained in frame with V and J, and all other rearrangements were classified as non-productive. CDR3 was defined according to IMGT convention as the region running from the second conserved V-encoded cysteine to the conserved J-encoded phenylalanine. In an earlier analysis of more than 550 of the donors, sequences lacking an unambiguous match to a single V gene segment were excluded. In an earlier analysis of 450 to 700 of the donors, V segments were called functional above 56.7% productive rearrangements and were called segregating when the between-donor standard deviation exceeded 5%. A statistical classification framework was built to diagnose cytomegalovirus status from the catalog of TCR beta chain sequences. In a later analysis, TCR nucleotide sequences were compared against IMGT/GENE-DB human TR gene sequences so that V and J genes could be assigned. Using the TCRdist pipeline, a later analysis assigned CDR3 sequences along with most-parsimonious VDJ recombination scenarios. In a later analysis, each TCR beta chain was defined by its CDR3 amino acid sequence together with its V-gene family, and reads without a unique V-gene family were excluded. A later analysis removed several hundred highly shared, low-generation-probability nucleotide sequences to deal with suspected cross-contamination and a sequencing artifact. For each public chain, a later analysis derived a clonal expansion index from normalized ranks of inferred template counts within each repertoire. A later analysis computed generation probabilities with a VDJ recombination model fitted to out-of-frame rearrangements, and checked the results against IGoR. Hypergeometric tests were used in a later analysis to score TCR-TCR, TCR-HLA and TCR-CMV co-occurrence, with a repertoire-size bias correction applied to the TCR pairs. A later analysis estimated false discovery rates by permuting HLA or CMV assignments 20 times. In a later analysis, co-occurring TCRs were grouped using DBSCAN, with TCRdist sequence similarity added in when clustering inside HLA-allele-positive subsets. For co-occurrence clustering, repertoires with fewer than 30,000 or more than 120,000 public chains were excluded, along with roughly 5 repertoires with anomalous nucleotide sharing. As stored in TCRdb, this immuneACCESS dataset retains in-frame rearrangements with V and J assigned. A fraction of the clones does not appear; measured against another copy, unresolved V genes explain less than half of the discrepancy, and the remainder lacks a known reason. For V, J and clone size, that table is used; D and trimming come from the DNA. This sample comprises over 120,000 clones, over 80% of them detected only once. 2.5% to 3.5% of the sample lies in the top ten.

The full study reports these points: A later analysis reported that several top co-occurrence clusters appeared linked to parvovirus B19, influenza, CMV and Epstein-Barr virus. Linkage disequilibrium might explain the correlated functional status among segregating V segments, but an unknown experimental factor could not be ruled out. Because counts were too low, about 17 rarely observed V segments, including chromosome 9 orphons, were excluded from the earlier analysis of under 650 of the donors. The authors suggested that the approach could potentially be generalized to other disease states and immunological phenotypes. A later analysis associated 16,951 TCR beta sequences with specific HLA alleles at a false discovery rate of 0.05. Because some donors lacked HLA typing at each locus, the association tests relied only on the typed subset. Immune exposure information for the cohort was limited to CMV serostatus. A total of 164 TCR beta chains were listed by the study as associated with cytomegalovirus. A later genetic analysis associated a missense DCLRE1C variant with V-gene and J-gene trimming of TCR beta chains, and an independent cohort replicated the association. Assigning TCR associations to individual alleles was difficult when HLA alleles, especially DR and DQ, strongly co-occurred. In a later analysis, HLA-associated TCR beta chains showed more clonal expansion and lower generation probabilities than non-associated chains that were equally common. While some public TCRs were present in many individuals, most TCR sequences turned up only very rarely across donors. A cluster of highly shared sequence variants was judged likely to be a technical artifact of the sequencing pipeline. In an earlier analysis of some 640 of the donors, most TCR beta V segments were observed in productive rearrangements about 90% or about 30% of the time, broadly matching IMGT annotations. Cytomegalovirus status was reported to be diagnosed by the classifier with high specificity and sensitivity in both the original and validation cohorts. A later analysis found that most CMV-associated TCR beta chains appeared HLA-restricted, with HLA associations seemingly driven largely by CMV exposure. The 87-base-pair reads could not distinguish some IMGT-functional V segments, including TRBV6-2 and TRBV6-3, so those segments were excluded. The presence/absence analyses assumed that sequencing depth was roughly uniform across donors, and that assumption may not be true. A further reported finding was that TCR beta sequences accurately predicted the HLA-A and HLA-B alleles for most subjects in the first cohort. According to a later analysis, TCR association rates differed among HLA loci, with DRB1 alleles showing the most associated TCRs and HLA-C alleles showing the fewest. A later genetic analysis reported fewer N-insertions in productive TCRs among donors in an Asian-associated ancestry cluster than the approximately 700-donor mean. In vitro tests confirmed that a few of the cytomegalovirus-associated TCR beta chains recognize cytomegalovirus antigens. Only TCR beta chains were sequenced in this cohort, and the absence of alpha or paired-chain data limited detectable features.

There are a few counts of this clone. The specificity of this receptor is unknown. No much larger clone is present one base from it, and per-base qualities are unavailable. The CDR3 runs 16 amino acids, cysteine and phenylalanine included. Kept here is only the CDR3 DNA, which spans 48 bases and is read in frame from base 1. The V and J ends are trimmed by 2 bases and 0 bases, leaving 11 bases between them. Reading the germline V gene gives CDR1 MNHNS and CDR2 SASEGT. In total, approximately 700 healthy bone marrow donors made up the cohort. At the time of sampling, all cohort members were nominally healthy, though unrecorded immune exposures were likely present. The donor tested CMV seronegative and was one of the 352 seronegative cohort members. A peripheral blood sample was provided by each donor, and peripheral blood mononuclear cells were used for TCR beta sequencing. Genomic DNA extraction from the blood cell samples was performed with the Qiagen DNeasy Blood Extraction Kit.

Recombination connected TRBV6-1 to TRBJ1-3, with no confidently assigned D gene. Material for sequencing was PBMCs. The TCR originated in a woman in her thirties in good health and CMV-seronegative. The CDR3 protein is CASSEQHLRSGNTIYF. DNA sequence: TGTGCCAGCAGTGAACAACACCTTCGCTCTGGAAACACCATATATTTT.